The clone carrying this T cell receptor beta chain was seen ten or more times. CDR1 is MNHNY, CDR2 SVGAGI, per germline (reference sequence). This CDR3 spans 14 amino acids. The source of the sample is a study of immune characterization of retroperitoneal liposarcoma. TCRdb redid the calling of the PCR reads with MiXCR, one entry per CDR3 protein. This repertoire shows 9,500 to 13,000 distinct CDR3 sequences, about a quarter found once; its top ten account for around 9.3%. The sequencing input was tumor tissue. The receptor comes from a female donor with retroperitoneal liposarcoma. The chain couples TRBV6-6 to TRBJ2-1; possibly TRBD2 for D (7 bases). The end of the DNA is better explained by TRBJ2-7, so the J call may be wrong. CDR3 amino acids: CASSYSRGAPEQYF. For the CDR3, the DNA is TGTGCCAGCAGTTACAGTCGGGGGGCGCCCGAGCAGTACTTC.